This entry concerns a single T cell receptor beta chain. This record comes from a study of PD-1 blockade in classical Hodgkin lymphoma. The time point was: newly diagnosed, previously untreated cHL patient sample. Investigators obtained CD8+ T cells from thawed PBMCs by magnetic negative selection. This table comes from immunoSEQ multiplex PCR, and its TCRdb copy is limited to in-frame clones, with some not included. Seen here are about 9,300 clones, more than 85% observed once, and the top ten hold about 8.1%. V gave up 6 bases and J gave up 4 bases, with 7 bases separating them. Germline CDR1 LNHDA, CDR2 SQIVND (reference sequence). The CDR3 consists of 12 residues.

The receptor was derived from a human donor with classical Hodgkin lymphoma. J is TRBJ2-1 and V is TRBV19; no firm D call. Sequences were obtained from CD8+ T cells from blood. The CDR3 sequence: CASRGDYNEQFF. The CDR3 DNA reads TGTGCCAGTAGAGGCGATTACAATGAGCAGTTCTTC.